The 28 T cell receptor beta chains given below trace back to one sample, sequenced in a study of HIV-infected patients and healthy controls. Reverse transcription used roughly 450 ng RNA and constant-region primers for alpha and beta. Alpha and beta chain libraries were made separately by chain-specific third strand synthesis with multiplexing indices. TCRdb re-called the 5' RACE reads through MiXCR, storing one row per CDR3 protein. Among approximately 9,000 distinct CDR3 sequences listed, approximately 8.7% were seen once. Antiretroviral therapy had run roughly three months, about 14 weeks, before follow-up blood collection. The repertoire came from unfractionated whole blood and reflected all unsorted peripheral T cells. The material was blood, obtained during antiretroviral therapy. These receptor sequences come from an adult with HIV infection.

This clonotype was observed a handful of times. The V gene is TRBV3-1, the J gene TRBJ2-1; TRBD2 is a possible D gene (6 bases). This CDR3 is built from 21 residues. Trimming cost V 0 bases and J 0 bases, with 24 bases left between them. CDR1 and CDR2 (germline): LGHDT, YNNKEL (reference sequence). DNA of the CDR3: TGTGCCAGCAGCCAAGAAGGAGCAGCGGGTTCCTACCTCAGCTCCTACAATGAGCAGTTCTTC. Protein: CASSQEGAAGSYLSSYNEQFF.

This clonotype occurred many times. This chain uses TRBV4-1 with TRBJ2-7, with D possibly matching TRBD2 (5 bases). Germline CDR1 MGHRA, CDR2 YSYEKL. V was shortened by 1 base and J by 0 bases, with 10 bases between the two germline ends. There are 15 residues in the CDR3. The CDR3 nucleotides are TGCGCCAGCAGCCAAGTTTGGACTCCCTCCTACGAGCAGTACTTC. Its translation is CASSQVWTPSYEQYF.

This clonotype rates as medium-sized. This rearrangement joins TRBV5-1 to TRBJ1-5; 8 positions agree with TRBD1. This CDR3 has 14 amino acids. J gave up 9 bases and V 4 bases, and 9 bases lay outside the gene matches. Germline CDR1 reads SGHRS; CDR2 reads YFSETQ. DNA for the CDR3: TGCGCCAGCAGCAAGACAGGGGAGGGTCGGCCCCAGCATTTT. Residues: CASSKTGEGRPQHF.

This clonotype rates as medium-sized. The J gene is TRBJ2-7, the V gene TRBV7-6, with TRBD1 identical over 9 bases. CDR3 length: 15 residues. Germline V gene lookup returns CDR1 SGHVS and CDR2 FNYEAQ. Germline trimming cut 3 bases from V and 1 base from J; bases unmatched to any gene: 4. CDR3 sequence reads: CASSLNRGPSYEQYF. In DNA, the CDR3 is TGTGCCAGCAGCTTGAACAGGGGGCCTTCCTACGAGCAGTACTTC.

There are many counts of this clonotype. This chain uses TRBV5-1 with TRBJ2-1; tentatively, D is TRBD2 (7 bases). Germline V gene sequence: CDR1 SGHRS, CDR2 YFSETQ. Trimming removed 2 bases at V and 10 bases at J, with 13 bases between. The CDR3 contains 13 residues. The CDR3 DNA reads TGCGCCAGCAGCTTAGAAAGGGGGGGCGAGCAGTTCTTC. It encodes CASSLERGGEQFF.

This clonotype was detected only a few times. This chain joins TRBV28 and TRBJ2-5; 11 positions match TRBD2. The CDR3 totals 15 residues. J gave up 2 bases and V 2 bases, and 1 base lay outside the gene matches. Germline CDR1 and CDR2: MDHEN and SYDVKM. CDR3 sequence (DNA): TGTGCCAGCAGTTTAGTAGCGGGAGGGCAAGAGACCCAGTACTTC. Translating it yields CASSLVAGGQETQYF.

This clonotype was seen many times. This sequence joins TRBV28 and TRBJ2-6; 9 bases are a match to TRBD1. Germline V gene data show CDR1 as MDHEN and CDR2 as SYDVKM. The CDR3 spans 16 residues. V gave up 6 bases and J gave up 3 bases; unmatched junction bases: 6. The CDR3 sequence: CASRGTGKGGANVLTF. DNA of the CDR3: TGTGCCAGCAGGGGGACAGGGAAGGGTGGGGCCAACGTCCTGACTTTC. Filled out from reference TRBV28 and TRBJ2-6, the complete variable domain reads DVKVTQSSRYLVKRTGEKVFLECVQDMDHENMFWYRQDPGLGLRLIYFSYDVKMKEKGDIPEGYSVSREKKERFSLILESASTNQTSMYLCASRGTGKGGANVLTFGAGSRLTVL.

There are many counts of this clonotype. The chain uses TRBV7-9 and TRBJ2-1; D is possibly TRBD1 (5 bases). V was pared by 7 bases and J by 9 bases, with 19 bases between. This CDR3 is 14 amino acids long. CDR1 SEHNR and CDR2 FQNEAQ come from the germline V gene (reference sequence). CDR3 amino acids: CASTPGPGNAEQFF. The CDR3 DNA sequence: TGTGCCAGCACCCCCGGACCAGGGAATGCTGAGCAGTTCTTC.

This clonotype has at least ten counts. The chain combines TRBV7-9 with TRBJ1-1; maybe TRBD1 (6 bases). The V end was cut by 2 bases, the J end by 5 bases, with 15 bases between. Germline values: CDR1 SEHNR, CDR2 FQNEAQ (reference sequence). The CDR3 runs to 15 residues. The CDR3 reads CASSLLTAGATEAFF. As DNA, the CDR3 is TGTGCCAGCAGCTTACTGACCGCAGGGGCGACTGAAGCTTTCTTT.

This clonotype is judged medium-sized. The chain links TRBV18 to TRBJ2-3, with D hard to call. Germline lookup yields CDR1 KGHSH and CDR2 LQKENI. V was trimmed by 4 bases and J by 0 bases, leaving 8 bases between them. The CDR3 covers 14 residues. The DNA of the CDR3 is TGTGCCAGCTCACTTCTATCTAGCACAGATACGCAGTATTTT. Amino acids: CASSLLSSTDTQYF.

At least ten counts were recorded for this clonotype. The genes are TRBV7-2 and TRBJ2-5; the D gene is possibly TRBD1 (5 bases). Trimming left V 3 bases short and J 0 bases short, with 8 bases between. This CDR3 region has 14 residues. CDR1 and CDR2 from the germline V gene are SGHTA and FQGNSA. Here the CDR3 reads CASSFRVYQETQYF. CDR3 in DNA: TGTGCCAGCAGCTTCAGGGTTTACCAAGAGACCCAGTACTTC.

This clonotype is medium-sized. The chain is built from TRBV6-5 and TRBJ1-1; possible D gene TRBD1, 6 bases. Germline CDR1 reads MNHEY; CDR2 reads SVGAGI. The CDR3 is 12 amino acids. The ends were cut back, 8 bases at V and 4 bases at J, with 11 bases in the middle. The CDR3: CASVRDTTEAFF. The CDR3 coding sequence is TGTGCCAGCGTCCGGGACACCACTGAAGCTTTCTTT.

This clonotype was seen more than once but under ten times. The CDR3 coding sequence is TGTGCCAGCAGTCGAGTACTAGCAGGGGATACGCAGTATTTT. This sequence encodes CASSRVLAGDTQYF. The rearrangement links TRBV7-2 to TRBJ2-3; D is perhaps TRBD2 (6 bases). V shed 6 bases and J shed 6 bases, with 16 bases lying between them. Germline CDR1 is SGHTA and CDR2 is FQGNSA. The CDR3 sequence is 14 residues long.

This clonotype was recorded at least ten times. The CDR3, as DNA: TGTGCCAGCAGCGTAGAAATAGGACATAACAATGAGCAGTTCTTC. As protein: CASSVEIGHNNEQFF. The gene calls are TRBV9 and TRBJ2-1; a weak D match, TRBD1 (5 bases). Germline V gene sequence: CDR1 SGDLS, CDR2 YYNGEE. Trimming stripped 0 bases from V and 5 bases from J, with 12 bases between. CDR3 length: 15 amino acids.

The chain combines TRBV2 with TRBJ1-5; 7 nucleotides match TRBD1. Germline trimming cut 6 bases from V and 1 base from J; bases unmatched to any gene: 6. CDR3 length: 15 amino acids. From germline, CDR1 is SNHLY and CDR2 FYNNEI. Here the CDR3 DNA reads TGTGCCAGCAGACCGGGACAGATGAGCAATCAGCCCCAGCATTTT. Protein: CASRPGQMSNQPQHF.

This clonotype appeared a few times. The rearrangement uses TRBV12-3 or TRBV12-4 and TRBJ2-7, with D possibly matching TRBD1 (5 bases). With 3 bases removed from V and 4 bases from J, the gap between germline ends came to 10 bases. The CDR3 sequence is 13 residues long. In DNA form, the CDR3 reads TGTGCCAGCAGTTTTGACAGCCCTTACGAGCAGTACTTC. Amino acids: CASSFDSPYEQYF.

This clonotype is termed medium-sized (0.01 to 0.1%). This sequence joins TRBV10-2 and TRBJ1-2; D gene uncertain. CDR3 length equals 13 residues. Germline assignment: CDR1 WSHSY and CDR2 SAAADI. V lost 0 bases and J lost 4, with 6 bases in between. This CDR3 is CASSESPFYGYTF. The CDR3 nucleotides are TGCGCCAGCAGTGAGTCCCCCTTCTATGGCTACACCTTC.

This clonotype came up a few times. The rearrangement links TRBV6-5 to TRBJ2-6; no reliable D call. Trimming took off 0 bases at V and 2 bases at J, with 11 bases between the two ends. The CDR3 has 17 amino acids. In germline, CDR1 is MNHEY, CDR2 SVGAGI. The CDR3 nucleotides are TGTGCCAGCAGTTACTCGGAGTGGGCTGCTGGGGCCAACGTCCTGACTTTC. It translates to CASSYSEWAAGANVLTF.

The CDR3 DNA reads TGCGCCAGCAGCTTGGCCCGGCTAGCGGGAGTCAATGAGCAGTTCTTC. Translating it yields CASSLARLAGVNEQFF. The chain is built from TRBV5-1 and TRBJ2-1; 10 bases agree with TRBD2. V shed 0 bases, J shed 6 bases, and the junction held 6 bases outside the gene matches. This CDR3 is 16 amino acids long. Germline CDR1 SGHRS, CDR2 YFSETQ.

This chain joins TRBV5-4 and TRBJ1-6, with TRBD1 matching over 8 bases. Germline values: CDR1 SGHNT, CDR2 YYREEE (reference sequence). Germline trimming cut 4 bases from V and 6 bases from J; bases unmatched to any gene: 3. The CDR3 sequence is 14 residues long. CDR3 bases: TGTGCCAGCAGCGCGACAGGGGTTAATTCACCCCTCCACTTT. Translation gives CASSATGVNSPLHF.

This clonotype is deemed medium-sized. At one of its ends the junction is not consistent with the germline gene, which may arise from a read error. The rearrangement links TRBV20-1 to TRBJ1-4; the match to TRBD1 covers 7 bases. The germline V gene encodes CDR1 DFQATT and CDR2 SNEGSKA (reference sequence). This CDR3 spans 8 amino acids. The CDR3 protein is CSADRFHF. In nucleotides, the CDR3 is TGCAGTGCGGACAGGTTCCATTTT.

V and J are TRBV7-2 and TRBJ2-3; D may be TRBD2 (6 bases). Trimming took off 5 bases at V and 4 bases at J, with 13 bases between the two ends. CDR3 length: 14 amino acids. Germline CDR1 reads SGHTA; CDR2 reads FQGNSA. The CDR3, as DNA: TGTGCCAGCAGCATCGTAGCGGCGGCAGATACGCAGTATTTT. Translation gives CASSIVAAADTQYF.

The V call is TRBV6-5, the J call TRBJ2-7; D might be TRBD1 (5 bases). V was clipped by 2 bases and J by 5 bases, with 13 bases between them. CDR1 is MNHEY and CDR2 is SVGAGI in the germline V gene. The CDR3 contains 14 residues. CDR3 DNA: TGTGCCAGCAGTTACAAAGGGGCGAAAGACGAGCAGTACTTC. It yields the protein CASSYKGAKDEQYF.

In its sample, this clonotype ranks as medium-sized. The chain links TRBV7-9 to TRBJ2-3; D is possibly TRBD1 (6 bases). This CDR3 has 15 amino acids. Trimming pared 4 bases from V and 3 bases from J, leaving 14 bases between. Germline CDR1 reads SEHNR; CDR2 reads FQNEAQ (reference sequence). The CDR3 loop is CASSSQGTGTDTQYF. The CDR3 DNA is TGTGCCAGCAGCTCCCAGGGGACCGGGACAGATACGCAGTATTTT.

In this sample, this clonotype is medium-sized (0.01 to 0.1%). The chain recombines TRBV9 with TRBJ2-1; 7 positions agree with TRBD2. The CDR3 extends over 17 amino acids. Germline V gene lookup returns CDR1 SGDLS and CDR2 YYNGEE. V gave up 4 bases and J gave up 3 bases; unmatched junction bases: 13. DNA of the CDR3: TGTGCCAGCAGCCCCCGGGGGGACTCCCGGATCTACAATGAGCAGTTCTTC. This encodes CASSPRGDSRIYNEQFF.

This clonotype qualifies as medium-sized. The rearrangement uses TRBV11-2 and TRBJ2-3; TRBD2 aligns across 15 bases. Losses at the gene ends were 2 bases for V and 2 bases for J; bases not matched to a gene: 11. The CDR3 is made up of 20 amino acids. The germline V gene encodes CDR1 SGHAT and CDR2 FQNNGV. CDR3 DNA sequence: TGTGCCAGCAGCTTAACGGGACTAGCGGGAGGCCCATCCCCCACAGATACGCAGTATTTT. It translates to CASSLTGLAGGPSPTDTQYF. Together with reference TRBV11-2 and TRBJ2-3, the CDR3 gives the full variable domain: EAGVAQSPRYKIIEKRQSVAFWCNPISGHATLYWYQQILGQGPKLLIQFQNNGVVDDSQLPKDRFSAERLKGVDSTLKIQPAKLEDSAVYLCASSLTGLAGGPSPTDTQYFGPGTRLTVL.

This clonotype rates as medium-sized. The chain couples TRBV7-9 to TRBJ2-7; D might be TRBD2 (5 bases). With 1 base removed from V and 0 bases from J, the gap between germline ends came to 13 bases. In germline, CDR1 is SEHNR, CDR2 FQNEAQ (reference sequence). The CDR3 is 16 amino acids. CDR3 residues: CASSLGRGLSSYEQYF. The CDR3 nucleotides are TGTGCCAGCAGCTTAGGAAGAGGGTTAAGCTCCTACGAGCAGTACTTC.

This clonotype is deemed medium-sized. The J gene is TRBJ2-3, the V gene TRBV20-1; D gene unclear. The CDR3 consists of 13 residues. Per the germline V gene, CDR1 is DFQATT and CDR2 is SNEGSKA (reference sequence). The V end lost 6 bases, the J end lost 2 bases, and 12 bases lay between the germline ends. The CDR3 coding sequence is TGCAGTGCCACTATCGAATCCACAGATACGCAGTATTTT. Amino acid sequence: CSATIESTDTQYF.